The T cell receptor beta chain described here comes from a study of radiotherapy plus CTLA-4 blockade in lung cancer. Study details: Objective response was observed in roughly a sixth of patients, and disease control in 30% to 35%.

TCRdb's copy holds only in-frame clones and misses some; the assay was immunoSEQ multiplex PCR. Among some 92,000 clones listed, approximately 78% were seen once. V was pared by 7 bases and J by 4 bases, with 7 bases of the junction left unmatched. This CDR3 has 14 residues. The germline V gene has CDR1 MDHEN and CDR2 SYDVKM. The study treated chemo-refractory metastatic non-small-cell lung cancer patients with focal radiation plus ipilimumab CTLA-4 blockade. This clonotype originated in a human donor with non-small cell lung cancer who had a partial response to radiotherapy plus ipilimumab. Specimen: peripheral blood, collected from a patient treated with radiotherapy plus ipilimumab. The chain is built from TRBV28 and TRBJ1-5; TRBD1 matches 7 bases. CDR3 coding DNA: TGTGCCAGCAACGTGGGACAGCCAAATCAGCCCCAGCATTTT. The encoded protein is CASNVGQPNQPQHF.